This T cell receptor (beta chain) derives from a study of resident and recirculating memory T cells in vitiligo. The CDR3 runs to 11 residues. The germline V and J ends were trimmed by 5 bases and 12 bases, with 16 bases remaining between them. Germline CDR1 and CDR2: DFQATT and SNEGSKA (reference sequence). Patients' lesions had not changed for the previous 6 months. Patients who had received treatment within the previous three months were excluded. Some clones are missing from TCRdb's copy, which holds only in-frame ones; the method was immunoSEQ multiplex PCR. This sample has about 76,000 clones, with around 92% found just once.

The V and J genes are TRBV20-1 and TRBJ2-5; D might be TRBD2 (5 bases). This TCR came from a male donor with vitiligo. Sequencing was carried out using blood. CDR3 DNA sequence: TGCAGTGCTGAAGGACTGGACGAAAAGTACTTC. Translating it yields CSAEGLDEKYF.